A selection of T cell receptor beta chains follows, all from one sample in a study of immune evolution from preneoplasia to lung adenocarcinoma. The table came from immunoSEQ multiplex PCR; TCRdb's copy has only in-frame clones and leaves some out. This sample has around 9,100 clones, with more than 80% found just once. Source material: FFPE lung adenocarcinoma in situ tissue. These receptor sequences come from a person aged 70 to 85 with lung adenocarcinoma. CDR3s include the opening cysteine and the closing phenylalanine or tryptophan. A D gene is named only where the DNA matches it firmly. A clone size is listed for some rows: how often the clone was seen (once, few, many), or a class if it is expanded.

V: TRBV2
D: NA
size: once
J: TRBJ2-1
CDR3: CASRSLRDDEQFF
DNA: TGTGCCAGCAGGTCTCTCAGGGATGATGAGCAGTTCTTC

V: TRBV5-4
D: NA
size: NA
J: TRBJ1-5
CDR3: CASRVISGPRRF
DNA: TGTGCCAGCAGGGTTATTTCAGGACCAAGGCGCTTT

V: TRBV9
D: NA
size: NA
J: TRBJ1-6
CDR3: CASSVGGPTSPLHF
DNA: TGTGCCAGCAGCGTAGGGGGACCAACATCACCCCTCCACTTT

V: TRBV5-6
D: TRBD2
size: few
J: TRBJ2-1
CDR3: CASSPPAGSGRDNEQFF
DNA: TGTGCCAGCAGCCCACCGGCGGGTAGCGGGAGGGACAATGAGCAGTTCTTC

V: TRBV29-1
D: NA
size: NA
J: TRBJ2-7
CDR3: CSVGGLRGQIYEQYF
DNA: TGCAGCGTGGGGGGACTCAGGGGACAGATCTACGAGCAGTACTTC

V: TRBV9
D: TRBD2
size: few
J: TRBJ2-7
CDR3: CASSGGLLAGPYEQYF
DNA: TGTGCCAGCAGCGGGGGATTGTTAGCGGGGCCCTACGAGCAGTACTTC

V: TRBV19
D: NA
size: NA
J: TRBJ1-6
CDR3: CASSIQGNSPLHF
DNA: TGTGCCAGTAGTATACAGGGGAATTCACCCCTCCACTTT

V: TRBV7-2
D: NA
size: NA
J: TRBJ2-3
CDR3: CASSLSGGPQQDTQYF
DNA: TGTGCCAGCAGCTTATCCGGGGGGCCGCAGCAAGATACGCAGTATTTT

V: TRBV10-3
D: NA
size: NA
J: TRBJ1-5
CDR3: CATQPGTRGNQPQHF
DNA: TGTGCCACCCAACCGGGGACAAGGGGCAATCAGCCCCAGCATTTT

V: TRBV10-3
D: NA
size: NA
J: TRBJ1-2
CDR3: CAIQGGVTNYGYTF
DNA: TGTGCCATCCAGGGAGGGGTGACTAACTATGGCTACACCTTC

V: TRBV28
D: NA
size: NA
J: TRBJ2-7
CDR3: CASSLSASRSYEQYF
DNA: TGTGCCAGCAGTTTATCGGCATCACGCTCCTACGAGCAGTACTTC

V: TRBV7-4
D: TRBD2
size: NA
J: TRBJ2-2
CDR3: CASNKIAGVNTGELFF
DNA: TGTGCCAGCAATAAAATAGCGGGAGTGAACACCGGGGAGCTGTTTTTT

V: TRBV11-2
D: TRBD1
size: NA
J: TRBJ2-2
CDR3: CASSRQGAGELFF
DNA: TGTGCCAGCAGCAGACAGGGAGCCGGGGAGCTGTTTTTT

V: TRBV4-1
D: NA
size: few
J: TRBJ1-1
CDR3: CASSQADGGNTEAFF
DNA: TGCGCCAGCAGCCAAGCGGACGGGGGGAACACTGAAGCTTTCTTT

V: TRBV28
D: NA
size: NA
J: TRBJ1-6
CDR3: CASRQRWPLHF
DNA: TGTGCCAGCCGGCAGAGGTGGCCCCTCCACTTT

V: TRBV9
D: NA
size: NA
J: TRBJ2-7
CDR3: CASSVTTGSSYEQYF
DNA: TGTGCCAGCAGCGTTACGACGGGGAGCTCCTACGAGCAGTACTTC

V: TRBV7-9
D: NA
size: NA
J: TRBJ1-1
CDR3: CASSVSEAFF
DNA: TGTGCCAGCAGCGTGAGTGAAGCTTTCTTT

V: TRBV5-6
D: TRBD1
size: few
J: TRBJ1-4
CDR3: CASSTGTALRDEKLFF
DNA: TGTGCCAGCAGCACCGGGACAGCCCTAAGGGATGAAAAACTGTTTTTT

V: TRBV6-4
D: NA
size: NA
J: TRBJ2-3
CDR3: CASSDSPGGTDTQYF
DNA: TGTGCCAGCAGTGACTCCCCCGGAGGCACAGATACGCAGTATTTT

V: TRBV28
D: NA
size: NA
J: TRBJ1-1
CDR3: CASSLSLGFFMNTEAFF
DNA: TGTGCCAGCAGTTTGTCCTTAGGGTTCTTCATGAACACTGAAGCTTTCTTT

V: TRBV5-6
D: NA
size: NA
J: TRBJ2-7
CDR3: CASSLGGYYEQYF
DNA: TGTGCCAGCAGCTTAGGAGGGTACTACGAGCAGTACTTC

V: TRBV7-2
D: NA
size: NA
J: TRBJ1-2
CDR3: CASSLARGYGYTF
DNA: TGTGCCAGCAGCTTAGCCCGGGGTTATGGCTACACCTTC

V: TRBV29-1
D: NA
size: few
J: TRBJ2-2
CDR3: CSAENTGELFF
DNA: TGCAGCGCAGAGAACACCGGGGAGCTGTTTTTT

V: TRBV7-9
D: NA
size: once
J: TRBJ1-1
CDR3: CASSLLRTVNTEAFF
DNA: TGTGCCAGCAGCTTGCTGAGGACCGTGAACACTGAAGCTTTCTTT

V: TRBV6-4
D: NA
size: medium-sized
J: TRBJ1-5
CDR3: CASIWGQSNQPQHF
DNA: TGTGCCAGCATCTGGGGCCAGAGCAATCAGCCCCAGCATTTT

V: TRBV27
D: NA
size: once
J: TRBJ2-7
CDR3: CASSLIGPYEQYF
DNA: TGTGCCAGCAGTTTAATCGGGCCCTACGAGCAGTACTTC

V: TRBV7-9
D: NA
size: NA
J: TRBJ2-1
CDR3: CASSLLGVSSYNEQFF
DNA: TGTGCCAGCAGCTTACTTGGGGTTAGCTCCTACAATGAGCAGTTCTTC

V: TRBV5-1
D: TRBD1
size: once
J: TRBJ1-5
CDR3: CASSLEGAGQPQHF
DNA: TGCGCCAGCAGCTTGGAGGGGGCAGGACAGCCCCAGCATTTT

V: TRBV19
D: NA
size: NA
J: TRBJ2-3
CDR3: CASREVGLSTDTQYF
DNA: TGTGCCAGTAGAGAAGTCGGATTGAGCACAGATACGCAGTATTTT

V: TRBV19
D: NA
size: NA
J: TRBJ1-3
CDR3: CAKQNSGKVAGNTIYF
DNA: TGTGCCAAACAGAATTCAGGGAAGGTAGCTGGAAACACCATATATTTT

V: TRBV19
D: TRBD1
size: NA
J: TRBJ2-7
CDR3: CASSTGTGVEQYF
DNA: TGTGCCAGTAGTACCGGGACAGGGGTCGAGCAGTACTTC

V: TRBV10-3
D: TRBD2
size: NA
J: TRBJ2-1
CDR3: CAISVTGLAVDEQFF
DNA: TGTGCCATCAGTGTAACTGGACTAGCGGTCGATGAGCAGTTCTTC

V: TRBV7-9
D: NA
size: NA
J: TRBJ2-1
CDR3: CASSLGGPVEQFF
DNA: TGTGCCAGCAGCTTAGGGGGGCCAGTTGAGCAGTTCTTC

V: TRBV6-1
D: TRBD1
size: NA
J: TRBJ2-7
CDR3: CASSEEGGRGREQYF
DNA: TGTGCCAGCAGTGAAGAAGGGGGCAGGGGGCGAGAGCAGTACTTC

V: TRBV29-1
D: TRBD2
size: once
J: TRBJ2-2
CDR3: CSVPGLAGNYANTGELFF
DNA: TGCAGCGTTCCGGGACTAGCGGGAAACTACGCGAACACCGGGGAGCTGTTTTTT

V: TRBV4-1
D: NA
size: NA
J: TRBJ2-7
CDR3: CASSHQQEVGYEQYF
DNA: TGCGCCAGCAGCCACCAGCAGGAGGTGGGCTACGAGCAGTACTTC

V: TRBV4-1
D: TRBD1
size: NA
J: TRBJ2-4
CDR3: CASSQGEGASNIQYF
DNA: TGCGCCAGCAGCCAAGGAGAGGGGGCGAGTAACATTCAGTACTTC

V: TRBV11-3
D: NA
size: NA
J: TRBJ2-4
CDR3: CASSLGTGAVDIQYF
DNA: TGTGCCAGCAGCTTAGGGACGGGAGCGGTGGACATTCAGTACTTC

V: TRBV7-9
D: TRBD2
size: NA
J: TRBJ2-1
CDR3: CASSSGTSGDNEQFF
DNA: TGTGCCAGCAGCTCCGGGACTAGCGGGGACAATGAGCAGTTCTTC

V: TRBV28
D: NA
size: NA
J: TRBJ2-7
CDR3: CASTVGPTYEQYF
DNA: TGTGCCAGCACCGTCGGTCCCACCTACGAGCAGTACTTC

V: TRBV5-1
D: NA
size: few
J: TRBJ1-1
CDR3: CASSLLERRAEAFF
DNA: TGCGCCAGCAGCTTGTTGGAGCGGAGGGCTGAAGCTTTCTTT

V: TRBV5-6
D: NA
size: NA
J: TRBJ1-2
CDR3: CASSLASGVEGYTF
DNA: TGTGCCAGCAGCTTGGCGTCAGGGGTGGAGGGCTACACCTTC

V: TRBV19
D: TRBD1
size: NA
J: TRBJ2-3
CDR3: CASNQGASTDTQYF
DNA: TGTGCCAGTAACCAGGGGGCCAGCACAGATACGCAGTATTTT

V: TRBV5-5
D: NA
size: NA
J: TRBJ1-2
CDR3: CASSQGHALGGYTF
DNA: TGTGCCAGCAGCCAGGGACACGCGCTTGGTGGCTACACCTTC

V: TRBV9
D: NA
size: few
J: TRBJ2-1
CDR3: CASSVRSGRFNNEQFF
DNA: TGTGCCAGCAGCGTGAGGTCAGGGAGATTCAACAATGAGCAGTTCTTC